This TCR beta chain was captured by sequencing in a study of OX40 agonist ivuxolimab in advanced cancers. Looking at the study overall: While on treatment, patients had intravenous ivuxolimab at 0.01 to 10 mg/kg every 2 weeks. Subjects had a mean age of roughly 57 years, with a range of 23 to 79; more than 70% were male. Partial responses were achieved by three patients, of whom one had hepatocellular carcinoma and two had cutaneous melanoma.

Profiled with immunoSEQ multiplex PCR; TCRdb holds only in-frame clones, not every one. Among over 45,000 clones listed, around four fifths were seen once. CDR3 length: 14 amino acids. From germline, CDR1 is MNHNS and CDR2 SASEGT. The V and J ends lost 2 bases and 4 bases, in that order; junction bases with no gene match: 4. Concerning this clone itself: Its antigen is as yet unknown.

Study conclusions and caveats: Both CD4+ and CD8+ T cell populations in blood had undergone clonal expansion by week 6 at 0.1 to 3.0 mg/kg.

This chain uses TRBV6-1 with TRBJ2-5; TRBD2 matches 7 bases. This clonotype originated in an adult with an advanced solid tumor such as melanoma, head and neck, liver or kidney cancer. Sequencing was performed on CD4+ or CD8+ T cells sorted from blood, taken in a trial of the OX40 agonist ivuxolimab. CDR3 sequence (DNA): TGTGCCAGCAGTGAACGGACTAGGGGAGAGACCCAGTACTTC. Protein: CASSERTRGETQYF.